This is a list of T cell receptor beta chains from one sample in a study of blood T cell repertoires in COVID-19. Profiling relied on immunoSEQ multiplex PCR, and the TCRdb table lists in-frame clones only, not all of them. The sample lists 300,000 to 400,000 clones, 75% to 90% occurring once. Specimen: peripheral blood. The receptors originated from a woman in her 50s with COVID-19, enrolled during active disease. CDR3s include the opening cysteine and the closing phenylalanine or tryptophan. D genes are given only for firm matches. Not every row has a clone size; where given, it reads once, few, many or a size class.

TRBV2	TRBJ1-4	.	.	CASSEALKGGHSEKLFF	TGTGCCAGCAGTGAAGCGCTCAAGGGGGGGCATAGTGAAAAACTGTTTTTT
TRBV6-5	TRBJ1-2	TRBD1	.	CASSYSGTGVGYTF	TGTGCCAGCAGTTACTCAGGGACAGGGGTTGGCTACACCTTC
TRBV7-9	TRBJ2-7	.	.	CASTLRGEDYEQYF	TGTGCCAGCACCTTGCGAGGGGAGGACTACGAGCAGTACTTC
TRBV29-1	TRBJ2-7	.	few	CSVEADRTYEQYF	TGCAGCGTTGAAGCCGACAGGACGTACGAGCAGTACTTC
TRBV19	TRBJ2-7	TRBD2	.	CASSILAGAEQYF	TGTGCCAGTAGTATTTTAGCGGGAGCCGAGCAGTACTTC
TRBV7-3	TRBJ2-3	TRBD2	.	CASSSASGTPSTDTQYF	TGTGCCAGCAGCTCCGCCAGCGGGACCCCCAGCACAGATACGCAGTATTTT
TRBV6-5	TRBJ2-5	.	once	CASTTGGYPETQYF	TGTGCCAGCACCACTGGGGGGTACCCAGAGACCCAGTACTTC
TRBV24-1	TRBJ2-5	TRBD1	.	CATSEAGQGDETQYF	TGTGCCACCAGTGAGGCAGGACAGGGGGACGAGACCCAGTACTTC
TRBV5-8	TRBJ2-7	TRBD1	.	CASSLHRIATGGRYEQYF	TGTGCCAGCAGCTTACACAGAATTGCTACAGGGGGTAGGTACGAGCAGTACTTC
TRBV2	TRBJ1-1	.	once	CASGAPGTEAFF	TGTGCCAGTGGGGCCCCAGGTACTGAAGCTTTCTTT
TRBV7-9	TRBJ2-7	.	.	CASSLGAYEQYF	TGTGCCAGCAGCTTAGGAGCCTACGAGCAGTACTTC
TRBV6-2/TRBV6-3	TRBJ2-1	TRBD2	.	CASSFRTSGGSYNEQFF	TGTGCCAGCAGTTTTAGGACTAGCGGAGGCTCCTACAATGAGCAGTTCTTC
TRBV7-8	TRBJ2-7	.	.	CASSLDRSQGQYF	TGTGCCAGCAGCTTAGACAGATCTCAGGGGCAGTACTTC
TRBV19	TRBJ1-2	TRBD1	.	CASTSRGQNYGYTF	TGTGCCAGTACTTCCCGGGGACAGAACTATGGCTACACCTTC
TRBV12-3/TRBV12-4	TRBJ1-1	.	.	CASSLIEGTEAFF	TGTGCCAGCAGTTTGATTGAGGGCACTGAAGCTTTCTTT
TRBV6-2/TRBV6-3	TRBJ2-6	TRBD1	.	CASSSYRGLKGANVLTF	TGTGCCAGCAGTTCGTACAGGGGGCTGAAAGGGGCCAACGTCCTGACTTTC
TRBV3-1/TRBV3-2	TRBJ1-2	TRBD1	.	CASSRIDRAGYTF	TGTGCCAGCAGCCGAATAGACAGGGCGGGCTACACCTTC
TRBV7-2	TRBJ2-3	TRBD2	.	CASSLVPAGGTDTQYF	TGTGCCAGCAGCTTAGTTCCAGCGGGAGGGACTGATACGCAGTATTTT
TRBV7-9	TRBJ1-1	.	.	CASSLTVSAEAFF	TGTGCCAGCAGCTTAACGGTGTCGGCTGAAGCTTTCTTT
TRBV5-1	TRBJ2-7	.	.	CASSLGPASYEQYF	TGCGCCAGCAGCTTGGGGCCAGCGAGCTACGAGCAGTACTTC
TRBV14	TRBJ2-7	TRBD1	.	CASSPGTGVVFEQYF	TGTGCCAGCAGCCCCGGTACAGGGGTGGTGTTTGAGCAGTACTTC
TRBV5-5	TRBJ2-1	.	.	CASSLWGDPYNEQFF	TGTGCCAGCAGCTTGTGGGGGGACCCCTACAATGAGCAGTTCTTC
TRBV30	TRBJ2-4	.	.	CASTRGAKNIQYF	TGTGCCAGCACGCGGGGAGCCAAAAACATTCAGTACTTC
TRBV29-1	TRBJ2-1	TRBD1	.	CSVTNRGRYNEQFF	TGCAGCGTAACTAACAGGGGGCGATACAATGAGCAGTTCTTC
TRBV19	TRBJ1-1	.	once	CASSRGSGGSTEAFF	TGTGCCAGTAGTCGGGGCTCAGGAGGGAGCACTGAAGCTTTCTTT
TRBV15	TRBJ2-7	.	.	CATSAGSGPYEQYF	TGTGCCACCAGCGCGGGTAGTGGACCTTACGAGCAGTACTTC
TRBV15	TRBJ1-2	.	few	CATRRPGSGVGYTF	TGTGCCACTAGGCGACCGGGGTCGGGGGTCGGCTACACCTTC
TRBV3-1/TRBV3-2	TRBJ2-7	TRBD2	.	CASSHLAGADEQYF	TGTGCCAGCAGCCACCTAGCGGGAGCGGACGAGCAGTACTTC
TRBV30	TRBJ2-3	TRBD2	.	CARTSGLTDTQYF	TGTGCCCGCACTAGCGGGTTAACAGATACGCAGTATTTT
TRBV7-9	TRBJ2-5	TRBD1	.	CASSLVVGQGVLETQYF	TGTGCCAGCAGCTTAGTGGTGGGACAGGGTGTTTTAGAGACCCAGTACTTC
TRBV25-1	TRBJ1-6	TRBD1	once	CASSETGGDNSPLHF	TGTGCCAGCAGTGAAACAGGGGGCGATAATTCACCCCTCCACTTT
TRBV19	TRBJ1-2	TRBD1	.	CASSKGGTGGKAAGYTF	TGTGCCAGTAGTAAGGGCGGGACAGGGGGTAAAGCGGCGGGCTACACCTTC
TRBV19	TRBJ2-7	TRBD2	once	CASSIVWGGPDEQYF	TGTGCCAGTAGTATAGTGTGGGGAGGGCCTGACGAGCAGTACTTC
TRBV4-2	TRBJ2-5	TRBD2	.	CASSQDRTSGSLGTQYF	TGTGCCAGCAGCCAAGATAGGACTAGCGGGAGTCTGGGGACCCAGTACTTC